This T cell receptor (beta chain) was captured in a study of T-cell reconstitution after alpha-beta-depleted transplantation in children. Construction of the TCRbeta library involved unique molecular identifiers. TCRdb passed the PCR reads through MiXCR, listing each CDR3 protein once. This sample has about 830,000 distinct CDR3 sequences, with approximately 15% found just once. V dropped 5 bases and J dropped 3 bases, with 17 bases sitting between them. CDR3 length equals 16 residues. This clonotype was counted a few times. What it binds is unknown. Study observations and caveats: From surviving recipient T cells and thymic progenitors came the high day-60 TCRbeta diversity observed in some patients. By about two months after transplant, alpha-beta T cells reportedly arose from several hundred graft clones that had expanded. Most T-cell counts and diversity one year after the transplant came from T cells that were newly produced.

This receptor was taken from a male patient under 18 who had a stem cell transplant for acute lymphoblastic leukemia, so the T cells may come from the graft donor. This sequence joins TRBV12-3 or TRBV12-4 and TRBJ2-1; D is perhaps TRBD2 (6 bases). Material: PBMCs, mostly from graft donor cells, obtained 360 days after TCRalphabeta/CD19-depleted stem cell transplant. The CDR3 DNA reads TGTGCCAGCAGTGCCGCTAGCGTACTATACTACAATGAGCAGTTCTTC. Protein: CASSAASVLYYNEQFF.